The 15 T cell receptor beta chains below come from one sample, sequenced in a study of a mutant IDH1 vaccine in newly diagnosed glioma. The time point was: baseline, week 1 (first vaccination visit). Indicated treatment: pre-vaccination baseline after standard-of-care therapy. Sequencing used immunoSEQ multiplex PCR; TCRdb keeps in-frame clones, though not all of them. The sample lists 75,000 to 100,000 clones, over 75% occurring once. Here the sequenced sample was PBMCs, taken from a glioma patient treated with radiotherapy, temozolomide or both. The receptors shown here come from a man in his forties or fifties with glioma. Some clones in this sample may be carry-over from other donors' samples.

The chain is built from TRBV30 and TRBJ2-4; the D is unclear. V lost 3 bases and J 7 bases, leaving 16 bases between the germline ends. The germline CDR1 and CDR2 sequences are GTSNPN and SVGIG (reference sequence). There are 14 residues in the CDR3. The CDR3 is CAWSPPWGENIQYF. CDR3 in DNA: TGTGCCTGGAGCCCTCCATGGGGTGAGAACATTCAGTACTTC. The full variable domain, its missing parts supplied by reference TRBV30 and TRBJ2-4, is SQTIHQWPATLVQPVGSPLSLECTVEGTSNPNLYWYRQAAGRGLQLLFYSVGIGQISSEVPQNLSASRPQDRQFILSSKKLLLSDSGFYLCAWSPPWGENIQYFGAGTRLSVL.

The chain carries TRBV13 and TRBJ1-1; TRBD1 matches 10 bases. This CDR3 is 14 amino acids long. The germline V gene encodes CDR1 PRHDT and CDR2 FYEKMQ (reference sequence). V lost 4 bases and J lost 2; bases outside the gene matches: 1. This CDR3 reads CASSSTGGNTEAFF. CDR3 sequence (DNA): TGTGCCAGCAGCTCGACAGGGGGCAACACTGAAGCTTTCTTT.

The V gene is TRBV19, the J gene TRBJ2-2; 7 nucleotides agree with TRBD2. This CDR3 has 19 amino acids. Germline CDR1 is LNHDA and CDR2 is SQIVND (reference sequence). J lost 2 bases, V lost 6 bases, and 18 bases had no gene match. CDR3 amino acids: CASSRVGPSGLGNTGELFF. The CDR3 DNA follows: TGTGCCAGTAGCCGTGTCGGGCCTAGCGGATTGGGAAACACCGGGGAGCTGTTTTTT.

This clone was counted a single time. The rearrangement uses TRBV5-6 and TRBJ1-1, with 7 bases lining up with TRBD1. CDR3 length equals 15 residues. The germline CDR1 and CDR2 sequences are SGHDT and YYEEEE. V dropped 0 bases and J dropped 1; count of bases not matched to a gene: 3. The CDR3, as DNA: TGTGCCAGCAGCTTGGGATCAGGGGGGAACACTGAAGCTTTCTTT. Translating it yields CASSLGSGGNTEAFF.

The genes are TRBV4-2 and TRBJ1-2; 9 nucleotides align to TRBD1. Germline CDR1 and CDR2: LGHNA and YNFKEQ. There are 17 residues in the CDR3. Unmatched junction bases numbered 13, after V lost 1 base and J lost 7 bases. This CDR3 reads CASSQAKSTTGGLGYTF. DNA of the CDR3: TGTGCCAGCAGCCAAGCGAAGTCCACCACAGGGGGCCTTGGCTACACCTTC.

This clone was seen just once. The J gene is TRBJ1-6, the V gene TRBV2; D is possibly TRBD1 (5 bases). The germline gives CDR1 SNHLY, CDR2 FYNNEI. Trimming removed 6 bases at V and 10 bases at J, with 13 bases between. The CDR3 length is 13 residues. In nucleotides, the CDR3 is TGTGCCAGCAGGGACACAAGGGAATCACCCCTCCACTTT. The encoded protein is CASRDTRESPLHF.

The V call is TRBV29-1, the J call TRBJ1-2; TRBD1 is a possible D gene (6 bases). This CDR3 spans 12 amino acids. Looked up from germline, CDR1 is SQVTM and CDR2 is ANQGSEA. With 6 bases removed from V and 3 bases from J, the gap between germline ends came to 11 bases. CDR3: CSVAQGDYGYTF. The CDR3 DNA reads as TGCAGCGTGGCACAGGGAGACTATGGCTACACCTTC. The whole variable domain, remainder taken from reference TRBV29-1 and TRBJ1-2, is SAVISQKPSRDICQRGTSLTIQCQVDSQVTMMFWYRQQPGQSLTLIATANQGSEATYESGFVIDKFPISRPNLTFSTLTVSNMSPEDSSIYLCSVAQGDYGYTFGSGTRLTVV.

The chain combines TRBV30 with TRBJ2-2; 12 bases are shared with TRBD1. The V and J ends lost 4 bases and 5 bases, in that order; junction bases with no gene match: 5. This CDR3 has 15 residues. Looked up from germline, CDR1 is GTSNPN and CDR2 is SVGIG (reference sequence). The CDR3 here is CAWTGQGARTGELFF. The CDR3 bases are TGTGCCTGGACGGGACAGGGGGCTCGTACCGGGGAGCTGTTTTTT.

The CDR3: CASSTAGGNTDTQYF. Written as DNA, the CDR3 is TGTGCCAGCAGCACTGCGGGGGGAAACACAGATACGCAGTATTTT. The V call is TRBV4-2, the J call TRBJ2-3; 8 bases are a match to TRBD2. Per the germline V gene, CDR1 is LGHNA and CDR2 is YNFKEQ. Losses at the gene ends were 5 bases for V and 2 bases for J; bases not matched to a gene: 6. The CDR3 contains 15 residues.

The V call is TRBV5-4, the J call TRBJ2-7; 8 bases are shared with TRBD2. Germline V lookup: CDR1 SGHNT, CDR2 YYREEE (reference sequence). Trimming took 3 bases from V and 3 from J; bases not matched to a gene: 5. The CDR3 is 14 amino acids. The CDR3: CASSSGGGHYEQYF. CDR3 nucleotides: TGTGCCAGCAGCTCCGGGGGGGGCCACTACGAGCAGTACTTC.

The rearrangement uses TRBV12-5 and TRBJ1-4; D remains ambiguous. The CDR3 sequence is 13 residues long. In germline, CDR1 is LGHNT, CDR2 FRNRAP. V lost 5 bases, J lost 4 bases, and 8 bases lay in between. CDR3 nucleotides: TGTGCTAGTGGTGAATCGTTTAATGAAAAACTGTTTTTT. Translated: CASGESFNEKLFF.

V usage is TRBV7-2 and J usage is TRBJ2-7; 12 bases map to TRBD1. Germline V CDR1 and CDR2: SGHTA, FQGNSA. The CDR3 contains 15 residues. J gave up 4 bases and V 3 bases, and 4 bases lay outside the gene matches. CDR3 sequence (DNA): TGTGCCAGCAGCTTCGGGACAGGGGGCGCGTACGAGCAGTACTTC. Amino acids: CASSFGTGGAYEQYF.

Here the CDR3 DNA reads TGTGCCAGCAGTGAGTCGGGCAGGGGCCCTGGAAACACCATATATTTT. Residues: CASSESGRGPGNTIYF. V usage is TRBV25-1 and J usage is TRBJ1-3, with D perhaps TRBD1 (6 bases). The CDR3 has 16 residues. Trimming left V 3 bases short and J 2 bases short, with 14 bases between. Germline CDR1 reads MGHDK; CDR2 reads SYGVNS.

CDR3 coding DNA: TGCGCCAGCAGCCAAGAGTTGCGCCTGCCGGAGTACTTC. It encodes CASSQELRLPEYF. The rearrangement uses TRBV4-1 and TRBJ2-5; D unresolved. This CDR3 spans 13 amino acids. Germline V gives CDR1 MGHRA, CDR2 YSYEKL. V lost 0 bases and J lost 12, with 14 bases in between.

The chain has TRBV19 and TRBJ1-1, with D possibly TRBD1 on 6 matching bases. CDR1 and CDR2 from the germline V gene are LNHDA and SQIVND (reference sequence). V lost 3 bases, J lost 4 bases, and 12 bases lay in between. The CDR3 has 14 residues. CDR3 nucleotides: TGTGCCAGTAGTATTCCGGGGGCCAGCACTGAAGCTTTCTTT. This sequence encodes CASSIPGASTEAFF.